These 17 T cell receptor beta chains originate from one sample sequenced in a study of T cell responses to AZD1222 COVID-19 vaccine. Repertoires were generated with immunoSEQ multiplex PCR, while TCRdb's copy carries only in-frame clones and drops some. The sample lists some 110,000 clones, 89% occurring once. The specimen comprised peripheral blood, sampled 28 days after the second AZD1222 dose. The source of these receptors is an adult who received the AZD1222 COVID-19 vaccine.

The rearrangement links TRBV9 to TRBJ2-7; D possibly corresponds to TRBD1 (5 bases). With 0 bases removed from V and 2 bases from J, the gap between germline ends came to 15 bases. Germline CDR1 is SGDLS and CDR2 is YYNGEE. This CDR3 has 16 amino acids. The CDR3 loop reads CASSVAGRVATYEQYF. The DNA for the CDR3 is TGTGCCAGCAGCGTAGCGGGCAGGGTGGCCACCTACGAGCAGTACTTC.

This clone was recorded once. This chain uses TRBV5-1 with TRBJ2-7; no clear D gene. CDR3 length equals 13 residues. Germline V gene sequence: CDR1 SGHRS, CDR2 YFSETQ. Trimming removed 4 bases at V and 8 bases at J, with 16 bases between. CDR3 protein: CASSMGPPEQQYF. CDR3 coding DNA: TGCGCCAGCAGCATGGGCCCCCCTGAGCAGCAGTACTTC. Based on the CDR3 plus reference TRBV5-1 and TRBJ2-7, the full variable domain is KAGVTQTPRYLIKTRGQQVTLSCSPISGHRSVSWYQQTPGQGLQFLFEYFSETQRNKGNFPGRFSGRQFSNSRSEMNVSTLELGDSALYLCASSMGPPEQQYFGPGTRLTVT.

The chain uses TRBV28 and TRBJ1-1; 10 bases match TRBD1. Germline assignment: CDR1 MDHEN and CDR2 SYDVKM. V lost 3 bases to trimming and J lost 8 bases; unmatched junction nucleotides: 6. The CDR3 extends over 14 amino acids. This CDR3 is CASSLGDRGSEAFF. The CDR3 nucleotides are TGTGCCAGCAGTTTGGGGGACAGGGGATCAGAAGCTTTCTTT. The full variable domain, rest sourced from reference TRBV28 and TRBJ1-1, is DVKVTQSSRYLVKRTGEKVFLECVQDMDHENMFWYRQDPGLGLRLIYFSYDVKMKEKGDIPEGYSVSREKKERFSLILESASTNQTSMYLCASSLGDRGSEAFFGQGTRLTVV.

The chain recombines TRBV11-3 with TRBJ2-1; D unresolved. V was shortened by 5 bases and J by 8 bases, with 13 bases between the two germline ends. Per germline, CDR1 SGHNT and CDR2 YENEEA. This CDR3 comprises 13 residues. The CDR3 DNA reads TGTGCCAGCAGCCTACAATCCCCGGATGAGCAGTTCTTC. It codes for CASSLQSPDEQFF.

This chain connects TRBV4-2 to TRBJ2-7; 10 positions agree with TRBD2. The junction had 7 bases not matched to a gene; V was cut back by 0 bases and J by 5 bases. The CDR3 consists of 16 residues. Germline values: CDR1 LGHNA, CDR2 YNFKEQ. CDR3 in DNA: TGTGCCAGCAGCCAAGACCCCGGGACTAGCGCCCACGAGCAGTACTTC. Translated: CASSQDPGTSAHEQYF.

The chain carries TRBV10-3 and TRBJ2-7, with D possibly being TRBD1 or TRBD2 (6 bases each). Trimming shortened V by 2 bases and J by 5 bases, and 13 bases separated the two germline ends. Germline values: CDR1 ENHRY, CDR2 SYGVKD. The CDR3 totals 14 residues. DNA for the CDR3: TGTGCCATCAGTGAGCTAAGGGGGGATAACGAGCAGTACTTC. Translated: CAISELRGDNEQYF.

This sequence joins TRBV18 and TRBJ1-1; D perhaps matches TRBD1 (6 bases). Trimming cost V 0 bases and J 7 bases, with 15 bases left between them. This CDR3 comprises 15 residues. Per germline, CDR1 KGHSH and CDR2 LQKENI. CDR3 coding DNA: TGTGCCAGCTCACCACCGGGGGGGCTGCCCCTTGAAGCTTTCTTT. Residues: CASSPPGGLPLEAFF.

This clone has just one count. CDR3 region: CASSLGPTGGEETQYF. Written as DNA, the CDR3 is TGCGCCAGCAGCTTGGGTCCGACAGGGGGCGAGGAGACCCAGTACTTC. This chain uses TRBV5-1 with TRBJ2-5, with TRBD1 identical over 10 bases. Trimming took 0 bases from V and 5 from J; bases not matched to a gene: 7. CDR3 length: 16 residues. The germline V gene encodes CDR1 SGHRS and CDR2 YFSETQ.

The rearrangement joins TRBV7-3 to TRBJ2-7; D call uncertain. V shed 1 base and J shed 7 bases, with 11 bases lying between them. CDR3 size: 13 residues. Germline V CDR1 and CDR2: SGHTA, FQGTGA. Here the CDR3 DNA reads TGTGCCAGCAGCTTAAAACATGGCGTAGAGCAGTACTTC. It codes for CASSLKHGVEQYF.

This rearrangement joins TRBV11-2 to TRBJ2-7; 7 bases are shared with TRBD2. V was pared by 5 bases and J by 0 bases, with 7 bases of the junction left unmatched. CDR1 and CDR2 from the germline V gene are SGHAT and FQNNGV. CDR3 size: 15 residues. DNA for the CDR3: TGTGCCAGCAGCGCCTACCGGGACTACTCCTACGAGCAGTACTTC. Its translation: CASSAYRDYSYEQYF.

The V gene is TRBV7-2, the J gene TRBJ2-7; D gene uncertain. V dropped 0 bases and J dropped 2 bases, with 5 bases sitting between them. The CDR3 has 13 residues. Germline-derived CDR1 and CDR2 are SGHTA and FQGNSA. CDR3 in DNA: TGTGCCAGCAGCTTAGCAGACACCTACGAGCAGTACTTC. It is translated as CASSLADTYEQYF.

V usage is TRBV3-1 (or the pseudogene TRBV3-2) and J usage is TRBJ1-2, with TRBD1 as a possible D gene (5 bases). Trimming took 1 base from V and 2 from J, leaving 8 bases between them. Germline V lookup: CDR1 LGHDT, CDR2 YNNKEL (reference sequence). CDR3 length: 14 amino acids. The chain's CDR3 is CASSQGTSNYGYTF. The DNA of the CDR3 is TGTGCCAGCAGCCAAGGGACATCGAACTATGGCTACACCTTC.

The V call is TRBV20-1, the J call TRBJ2-7; 16 bases map to TRBD2. V dropped 3 bases and J dropped 5; count of bases not matched to a gene: 10. CDR3 size: 17 residues. Germline assignment: CDR1 DFQATT and CDR2 SNEGSKA (reference sequence). The CDR3 DNA follows: TGCAGTGCTAGTTTCCCGGGACTAGCGGGAGGGCTGGACGAGCAGTACTTC. This codes for CSASFPGLAGGLDEQYF.

This rearrangement joins TRBV18 to TRBJ2-7; 9 bases line up with TRBD2. The germline V gene encodes CDR1 KGHSH and CDR2 LQKENI. The CDR3 runs to 16 residues. The junction had 9 bases not matched to a gene; V was cut back by 0 bases and J by 6 bases. The CDR3 nucleotides read TGTGCCAGCTCACCACCTGGGGGGACTAGCAATGGCGAGCAGTACTTC. Amino acids: CASSPPGGTSNGEQYF.

This clone has only one observation. CDR3 coding DNA: TGTGCCAGCAGCTTCCGACAGTCAGATACGCAGTATTTT. It is translated as CASSFRQSDTQYF. The chain combines TRBV9 with TRBJ2-3; a weak D match, TRBD1 (5 bases). Trimming took 4 bases from V and 4 from J, leaving 10 bases between them. CDR3 length: 13 residues. CDR1 and CDR2 from the germline V gene are SGDLS and YYNGEE.

The J gene is TRBJ2-7, the V gene TRBV28, with 12 bases identical to TRBD2. Trimming took 5 bases from V and 2 from J; bases not matched to a gene: 4. The CDR3 sequence is 15 residues long. Germline CDR1 is MDHEN and CDR2 is SYDVKM. The CDR3, as DNA: TGTGCCAGCAGTGAAGGACTAGCGGGGACCTACGAGCAGTACTTC. Protein sequence: CASSEGLAGTYEQYF.

The chain combines TRBV6-2 or TRBV6-3 with TRBJ1-2; D is uncertain. Germline V lookup: CDR1 MNHEY, CDR2 SVGEGT. The CDR3 runs 15 residues. V lost 6 bases and J 6 bases, leaving 20 bases between the germline ends. Here the CDR3 reads CASSFFIDGSDGYTF. The DNA of the CDR3 is TGTGCCAGCAGCTTCTTCATCGACGGATCCGATGGCTACACCTTC.